The clone carrying this TCR beta chain occurred a few times. Its antigen is not known. The CDR3 has 15 amino acids. V was clipped by 8 bases and J by 4 bases; unmatched bases: 3. CDR1 MNHNS and CDR2 SASEGT come from the germline V gene. This specimen comes from a study of cytomegalovirus exposure and HLA in healthy donors. Study conclusions and caveats: In the roughly 120 validation repertoires, a later analysis found that first-cohort TCR clusters tended to co-occur. The study flagged approximately 180 TCR beta chains as cytomegalovirus-associated. Most observed TCR sequences were rare, whereas some public TCRs were detected in many donors.

Measured with immunoSEQ multiplex PCR; TCRdb has only the in-frame clones, and not every one. The sample holds 100,000 to 150,000 clones; about 83% are singletons and the top ten take roughly 5%. The source material was PBMCs. The chain is built from TRBV6-1 and TRBJ2-2, with 14 bases fitting TRBD2. This TCR derives from a man younger than 35 in good health and CMV-seronegative. CDR3 sequence reads: CASGTSGRFTGELFF. DNA for the CDR3: TGTGCCAGCGGGACTAGCGGGAGATTCACCGGGGAGCTGTTTTTT.